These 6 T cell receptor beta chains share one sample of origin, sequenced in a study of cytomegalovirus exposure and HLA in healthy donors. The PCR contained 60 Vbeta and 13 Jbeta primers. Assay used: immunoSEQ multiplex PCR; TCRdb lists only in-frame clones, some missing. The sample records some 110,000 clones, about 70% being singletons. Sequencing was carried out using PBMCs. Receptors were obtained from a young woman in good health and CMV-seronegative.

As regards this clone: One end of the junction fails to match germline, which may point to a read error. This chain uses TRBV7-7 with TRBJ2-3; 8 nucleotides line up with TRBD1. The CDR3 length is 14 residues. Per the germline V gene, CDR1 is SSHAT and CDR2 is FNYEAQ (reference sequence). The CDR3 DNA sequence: TGTGCTAGCAGCCAGCGACAGGGGACGGATACGCAGTATTTT. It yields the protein CASSQRQGTDTQYF. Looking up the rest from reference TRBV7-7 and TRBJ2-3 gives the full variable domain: GAGVSQSPRYKVTKRGQDVTLRCDPISSHATLYWYQQALGQGPEFLTYFNYEAQPDKSGLPSDRFSAERPEGSISTLTIQRTEQRDSAMYRCASSQRQGTDTQYFGPGTRLTVL.

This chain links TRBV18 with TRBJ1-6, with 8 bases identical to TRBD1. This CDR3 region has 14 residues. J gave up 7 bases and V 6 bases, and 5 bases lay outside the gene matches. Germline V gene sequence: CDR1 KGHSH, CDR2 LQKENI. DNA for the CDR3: TGTGCCAGCTCGCGGGACAGGACAAATTCACCCCTCCACTTT. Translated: CASSRDRTNSPLHF.

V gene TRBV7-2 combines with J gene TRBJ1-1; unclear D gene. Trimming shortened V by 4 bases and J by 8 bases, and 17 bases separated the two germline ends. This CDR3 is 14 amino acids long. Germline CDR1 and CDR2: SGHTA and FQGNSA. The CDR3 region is CASSSLAGGSEAFF. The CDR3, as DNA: TGTGCCAGCAGCTCCCTGGCAGGAGGCTCGGAAGCTTTCTTT.

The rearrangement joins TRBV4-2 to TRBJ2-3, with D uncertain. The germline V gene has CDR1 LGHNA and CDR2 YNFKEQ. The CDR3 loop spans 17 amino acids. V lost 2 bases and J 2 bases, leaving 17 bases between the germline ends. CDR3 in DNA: TGTGCCAGCAGCCAATCCGGTGTCGGTGGGCTCACAGATACGCAGTATTTT. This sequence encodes CASSQSGVGGLTDTQYF.

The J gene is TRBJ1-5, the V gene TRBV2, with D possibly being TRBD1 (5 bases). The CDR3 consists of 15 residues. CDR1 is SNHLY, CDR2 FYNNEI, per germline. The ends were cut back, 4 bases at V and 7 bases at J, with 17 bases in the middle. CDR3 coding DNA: TGTGCCAGCAGTGCCTTGGGGCAGGGAGGCCAGCCCCAGCATTTT. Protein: CASSALGQGGQPQHF.

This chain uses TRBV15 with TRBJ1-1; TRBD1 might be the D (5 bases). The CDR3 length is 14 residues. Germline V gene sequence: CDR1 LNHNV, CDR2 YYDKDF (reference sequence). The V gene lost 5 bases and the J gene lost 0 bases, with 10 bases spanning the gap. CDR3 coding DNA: TGTGCCACCAGCCCACAGGAGATGAACACTGAAGCTTTCTTT. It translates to CATSPQEMNTEAFF. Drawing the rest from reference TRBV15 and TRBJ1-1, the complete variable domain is DAMVIQNPRYQVTQFGKPVTLSCSQTLNHNVMYWYQQKSSQAPKLLFHYYDKDFNNEADTPDNFQSRRPNTSFCFLDIRSPGLGDTAMYLCATSPQEMNTEAFFGQGTRLTVV.